The rows below give T cell receptor beta chains drawn from one sample of a study of T cell responses to AZD1222 COVID-19 vaccine. TCRdb keeps only in-frame clones here, not all; method: immunoSEQ multiplex PCR. The sample shows 180,000 or so clones, approximately 91% of them seen only once. The source material was peripheral blood, sampled 28 days after the second AZD1222 dose. All receptors derive from an adult who received the AZD1222 COVID-19 vaccine. Each CDR3 is given with its conserved first and last residue. The D gene is left open where the match is weak. Rows may omit the clone size; those that give it use once, few, many or a size class.

D gene: TRBD1
clone size: .
V gene: TRBV28
J gene: TRBJ1-2
CDR3 DNA: TGTGCCAGCAGTCACGGGACAGGGTATGAACAGGTCTATGGCTACACCTTC
CDR3 protein: CASSHGTGYEQVYGYTF

D gene: .
clone size: .
V gene: TRBV30
J gene: TRBJ1-6
CDR3 DNA: TGTGCCTGGAAGGTCAGGGATAATTCACCCCTCCACTTT
CDR3 protein: CAWKVRDNSPLHF

D gene: TRBD1
clone size: .
V gene: TRBV6-6
J gene: TRBJ2-6
CDR3 DNA: TGTGCCAGCAGCGACAGGGGACGGGGGGCCAACGTCCTGACTTTC
CDR3 protein: CASSDRGRGANVLTF

D gene: TRBD1
clone size: .
V gene: TRBV18
J gene: TRBJ1-5
CDR3 DNA: TGTGCCAGCTCACCAGACAGGGCCCGGGGCAATCAGCCCCAGCATTTT
CDR3 protein: CASSPDRARGNQPQHF

D gene: TRBD1
clone size: .
V gene: TRBV13
J gene: TRBJ1-3
CDR3 DNA: TGTGCCAGCAGACTCAGGGGGCCAAACACCATATATTTT
CDR3 protein: CASRLRGPNTIYF

D gene: .
clone size: .
V gene: TRBV20-1
J gene: TRBJ1-5
CDR3 DNA: TGCAGTGCCAGTGATAGCAATCAGCCCCAGCATTTT
CDR3 protein: CSASDSNQPQHF

D gene: .
clone size: .
V gene: TRBV5-4
J gene: TRBJ1-2
CDR3 DNA: TGTGCCAGCAGCGACCGGACAACCCTCTTTGGCTACACCTTC
CDR3 protein: CASSDRTTLFGYTF

D gene: .
clone size: once
V gene: TRBV19
J gene: TRBJ2-7
CDR3 DNA: TGTGCCAGTGTTGGAGCCTACGAGCAGTACTTC
CDR3 protein: CASVGAYEQYF

D gene: .
clone size: .
V gene: TRBV5-1
J gene: TRBJ2-3
CDR3 DNA: TGCGCCAGCAGCTCCAGGGAAGATACGCAGTATTTT
CDR3 protein: CASSSREDTQYF

D gene: .
clone size: .
V gene: TRBV7-3
J gene: TRBJ1-2
CDR3 DNA: TGTGCCAGCAGCTCCGGGACAAAAGCGGGAGGCTACACCTTC
CDR3 protein: CASSSGTKAGGYTF

D gene: .
clone size: few
V gene: TRBV19
J gene: TRBJ2-3
CDR3 DNA: TGTGCCAGTAGTATTTCTGGGTTTGGGACAGATACGCAGTATTTT
CDR3 protein: CASSISGFGTDTQYF

D gene: .
clone size: once
V gene: TRBV19
J gene: TRBJ1-1
CDR3 DNA: TGTGCCAGCCGACAAGGACCCCCAGGGACTGAAGCTTTCTTT
CDR3 protein: CASRQGPPGTEAFF

D gene: .
clone size: .
V gene: TRBV30
J gene: TRBJ2-7
CDR3 DNA: TGTGCCTGGAGTGTACTACAGGGCCTTACACCCGAGCAGTACTTC
CDR3 protein: CAWSVLQGLTPEQYF

D gene: TRBD1
clone size: .
V gene: TRBV5-1
J gene: TRBJ1-5
CDR3 DNA: TGCGCCAGCAGCACCGGACAGGGAGATCAGCCCCAGCATTTT
CDR3 protein: CASSTGQGDQPQHF

D gene: .
clone size: .
V gene: TRBV2
J gene: TRBJ2-7
CDR3 DNA: TGTGCCAGCAGCCAAACAGGGAGAGAGCAGTACTTC
CDR3 protein: CASSQTGREQYF

D gene: .
clone size: .
V gene: TRBV10-3
J gene: TRBJ1-2
CDR3 DNA: TGTGCCATCAGTGATGGAGGGGACTATGGCTACACCTTC
CDR3 protein: CAISDGGDYGYTF

D gene: .
clone size: .
V gene: TRBV5-1
J gene: TRBJ2-3
CDR3 DNA: TGCGCCAGCAGCTTGGTGGGGCAGGGCACAGATACGCAGTATTTT
CDR3 protein: CASSLVGQGTDTQYF

D gene: TRBD2
clone size: .
V gene: TRBV6-5
J gene: TRBJ2-7
CDR3 DNA: TGTGCCAGCATCTTAGCGGGAGTGGGCGAGCAGTACTTC
CDR3 protein: CASILAGVGEQYF

D gene: TRBD1
clone size: .
V gene: TRBV27
J gene: TRBJ1-6
CDR3 DNA: TGTGCCAGCAGTTGGACAGGGGGCCGTTCACCCCTCCACTTT
CDR3 protein: CASSWTGGRSPLHF

D gene: .
clone size: .
V gene: TRBV9
J gene: TRBJ1-2
CDR3 DNA: TGTGCCAGCAGCGCATGGGACCCACTCCCGCAAGGCTACACCTTC
CDR3 protein: CASSAWDPLPQGYTF

D gene: .
clone size: .
V gene: TRBV18
J gene: TRBJ2-3
CDR3 DNA: TGTGCCAGCTCAGACTCTAGGGCGAATACGCAGTATTTT
CDR3 protein: CASSDSRANTQYF

D gene: .
clone size: .
V gene: TRBV7-9
J gene: TRBJ1-1
CDR3 DNA: TGTGCCAGCCCCGGGGAGGGGGGTAACACTGAAGCTTTCTTT
CDR3 protein: CASPGEGGNTEAFF

D gene: TRBD2
clone size: .
V gene: TRBV6-4
J gene: TRBJ2-3
CDR3 DNA: TGTGCCAGCAGGGAGCGGGGGGGCACAGATACGCAGTATTTT
CDR3 protein: CASRERGGTDTQYF

D gene: TRBD2
clone size: .
V gene: TRBV28
J gene: TRBJ2-7
CDR3 DNA: TGTGCCAGCTCGCCAAGAGGGACTATCTCCTACGAGCAGTACTTC
CDR3 protein: CASSPRGTISYEQYF

D gene: TRBD1
clone size: .
V gene: TRBV4-1
J gene: TRBJ2-1
CDR3 DNA: TGCGCCAGCAGCCAAGAGGGCAGGGGGTCGTACAATGAGCAGTTCTTC
CDR3 protein: CASSQEGRGSYNEQFF

D gene: TRBD1
clone size: .
V gene: TRBV20-1
J gene: TRBJ1-4
CDR3 DNA: TGCAGTGCTAGTCAGGGGGCGGGTGAAAAACTGTTTTTT
CDR3 protein: CSASQGAGEKLFF

D gene: TRBD2
clone size: once
V gene: TRBV10-3
J gene: TRBJ2-6
CDR3 DNA: TGTGCCTCCTTAGCGGGAGCAGGGGCCAACGTCCTGACTTTC
CDR3 protein: CASLAGAGANVLTF

D gene: TRBD2
clone size: .
V gene: TRBV29-1
J gene: TRBJ2-3
CDR3 DNA: TGCAGCGTTGAAGTTCTAGCGGGAGGTGATACGCAGTATTTT
CDR3 protein: CSVEVLAGGDTQYF

D gene: TRBD1
clone size: .
V gene: TRBV5-4
J gene: TRBJ2-7
CDR3 DNA: TGTGCCAGCAGCTTGGGGGTTGCTCGAGACAGGGCCGAGCAGTACTTC
CDR3 protein: CASSLGVARDRAEQYF

D gene: .
clone size: .
V gene: TRBV6-4
J gene: TRBJ1-2
CDR3 DNA: TGTGCCAGCAGTGACTCTATGCAGCGAGATAGGGGCTACACCTTC
CDR3 protein: CASSDSMQRDRGYTF

D gene: .
clone size: .
V gene: TRBV5-4
J gene: TRBJ1-4
CDR3 DNA: TGTGCCAGCAGCGCAGAGGGGGAAAAACTGTTTTTT
CDR3 protein: CASSAEGEKLFF

D gene: .
clone size: .
V gene: TRBV28
J gene: TRBJ2-7
CDR3 DNA: TGTGCCAGCAGTTCCGCAGGACGCTCCTACGAGCAGTACTTC
CDR3 protein: CASSSAGRSYEQYF

D gene: TRBD2
clone size: .
V gene: TRBV7-9
J gene: TRBJ2-5
CDR3 DNA: TGTGCCAGCAGCAGAGAACCTAGCGGGAGGGCCGGGACCCAGTACTTC
CDR3 protein: CASSREPSGRAGTQYF

D gene: .
clone size: .
V gene: TRBV9
J gene: TRBJ2-3
CDR3 DNA: TGTGCCAGCAGCGTAGCTGGACCGACATTTCCAGATACGCAGTATTTT
CDR3 protein: CASSVAGPTFPDTQYF

D gene: TRBD1
clone size: .
V gene: TRBV5-5
J gene: TRBJ1-6
CDR3 DNA: TGTGCCAGCAGCTTTGACAGGGACAATAATTCACCCCTCCACTTT
CDR3 protein: CASSFDRDNNSPLHF

D gene: .
clone size: .
V gene: TRBV2
J gene: TRBJ1-5
CDR3 DNA: TGTGCCAGCAGTGAGGGCAGGGGTGGTCAGCCCCAGCATTTT
CDR3 protein: CASSEGRGGQPQHF